A single sample is the source of the 25 T cell receptor beta chains below, sequenced in a study of blood T cell repertoires in COVID-19. Sequencing used immunoSEQ multiplex PCR; TCRdb keeps in-frame clones, though not all of them. Of 200,000 to 250,000 clones in the sample, approximately 83% were seen once. Sequencing input: peripheral blood. These receptor sequences come from a woman in her 30s who had recovered from COVID-19.

This clone has a handful of counts. The chain combines TRBV2 with TRBJ1-5; TRBD1 aligns across 8 bases. The V segment lost 6 bases and the J segment 3 bases; nucleotides outside the gene matches: 13. This CDR3 contains 17 residues. Germline V gene data show CDR1 as SNHLY and CDR2 as FYNNEI. As DNA, the CDR3 is TGTGCCAGCAGATATGGGTTGTGGGGACAGGACAATCAGCCCCAGCATTTT. Its translation: CASRYGLWGQDNQPQHF. The full variable domain, rest sourced from reference TRBV2 and TRBJ1-5, is EPEVTQTPSHQVTQMGQEVILRCVPISNHLYFYWYRQILGQKVEFLVSFYNNEISEKSEIFDDQFSVERPDGSNFTLKIRSTKLEDSAMYFCASRYGLWGQDNQPQHFGDGTRLSIL.

This chain links TRBV9 with TRBJ1-2; D uncertain. The V end was cut by 0 bases, the J end by 4 bases, with 7 bases between. The CDR3 is 13 amino acids. CDR1 and CDR2 from the germline V gene are SGDLS and YYNGEE. Here the CDR3 DNA reads TGTGCCAGCAGCGTAGAAGAGGGCTATGGCTACACCTTC. Translation: CASSVEEGYGYTF. The whole variable domain, remainder taken from reference TRBV9 and TRBJ1-2, is DSGVTQTPKHLITATGQRVTLRCSPRSGDLSVYWYQQSLDQGLQFLIQYYNGEERAKGNILERFSAQQFPDLHSELNLSSLELGDSALYFCASSVEEGYGYTFGSGTRLTVV.

The chain carries TRBV12-3 or TRBV12-4 and TRBJ2-3, with D maybe TRBD2 (5 bases). This CDR3 region has 13 residues. The V and J ends lost 7 bases and 1 base respectively, with 9 bases between them. CDR3 loop: CASIRGGTDTQYF. In DNA form, the CDR3 reads TGTGCCAGCATCCGGGGAGGCACAGATACGCAGTATTTT.

V and J are TRBV27 and TRBJ2-3, with 10 positions matching TRBD1. Trimming removed 5 bases from V and 0 bases from J; junction bases left unmatched: 5. The CDR3 runs to 16 residues. Germline CDR1 MNHEY, CDR2 SMNVEV (reference sequence). CDR3 coding DNA: TGTGCCAGCAGTCTGACAGGGGGCCGTAGCACAGATACGCAGTATTTT. Translated: CASSLTGGRSTDTQYF.

This chain joins TRBV10-3 and TRBJ2-1; a possible D gene is TRBD2 (5 bases). This CDR3 region has 15 residues. Germline values: CDR1 ENHRY, CDR2 SYGVKD. The V gene lost 0 bases and the J gene lost 0 bases, with 6 bases spanning the gap. Here the CDR3 DNA reads TGTGCCATCAGTGAGTCGGGGAGCTCCTACAATGAGCAGTTCTTC. This translates into CAISESGSSYNEQFF.

V gene TRBV9 combines with J gene TRBJ2-3, with 13 bases lining up with TRBD2. CDR1 is SGDLS and CDR2 is YYNGEE in the germline V gene. Germline trimming cut 3 bases from V and 0 bases from J; bases unmatched to any gene: 7. The CDR3 is 18 amino acids. CDR3 sequence (DNA): TGTGCCAGCAGCGGGGGGACTAGCGGGGTTCCTAGCACAGATACGCAGTATTTT. It encodes CASSGGTSGVPSTDTQYF.

This chain links TRBV6-5 with TRBJ1-1, with 7 bases identical to TRBD1. Germline-derived CDR1 and CDR2 are MNHEY and SVGAGI. Unmatched junction bases numbered 7, after V lost 6 bases and J lost 6 bases. CDR3 length: 13 amino acids. The CDR3 coding sequence is TGTGCCAGCAGCGACAGGGAGGCTGCTGAAGCTTTCTTT. It yields the protein CASSDREAAEAFF.

The chain combines TRBV3-1 (or the pseudogene TRBV3-2) with TRBJ2-4; TRBD1 might be the D (5 bases). CDR3 length: 14 amino acids. V gave up 1 base and J gave up 4 bases, with 8 bases separating them. Germline CDR1 LGHDT, CDR2 YNNKEL (reference sequence). The CDR3 DNA follows: TGTGCCAGCAGCCAAGGGCAGGGAAAAAACATTCAGTACTTC. Protein product: CASSQGQGKNIQYF.

The V and J genes are TRBV3-1 (or the pseudogene TRBV3-2) and TRBJ1-2, with a possible D match to TRBD1 (5 bases). V lost 3 bases, J lost 6 bases, and 17 bases lay in between. The CDR3 is 15 residues long. Germline loops: CDR1 LGHDT, CDR2 YNNKEL (reference sequence). CDR3 bases: TGTGCCAGCAGCCAGGCTGGGGGGAGTAAGAATGGCTACACCTTC. Translation: CASSQAGGSKNGYTF.

The rearrangement joins TRBV28 to TRBJ1-5; a weak D match, TRBD1 (6 bases). The V end lost 5 bases, the J end lost 3 bases, and 11 bases lay between the germline ends. This CDR3 spans 14 amino acids. Germline CDR1 and CDR2: MDHEN and SYDVKM. The CDR3: CASSQQGLNQPQHF. CDR3 DNA sequence: TGTGCCAGCAGTCAACAGGGTCTCAATCAGCCCCAGCATTTT.

The chain employs TRBV12-3 or TRBV12-4 and TRBJ1-1, with D uncertain. Deletions cut 3 bases from V and 5 bases from J, with 10 bases between. This CDR3 comprises 13 residues. DNA for the CDR3: TGTGCCAGCAGTTTGAGGAGTAAGACTGAAGCTTTCTTT. It codes for CASSLRSKTEAFF.

This chain links TRBV5-6 with TRBJ2-7, with D unresolved. V lost 0 bases, J lost 2 bases, and 12 bases lay in between. The CDR3 length is 15 residues. Germline V gene sequence: CDR1 SGHDT, CDR2 YYEEEE. In DNA form, the CDR3 reads TGTGCCAGCAGCTTGGGGCCCCTGGTTACCTACGAGCAGTACTTC. It codes for CASSLGPLVTYEQYF.

The chain uses TRBV5-1 and TRBJ1-4; 7 nucleotides line up with TRBD1. The germline CDR1 and CDR2 sequences are SGHRS and YFSETQ. The CDR3 has 16 amino acids. With V trimmed by 0 bases and J by 8 bases, 10 bases remained unmatched. The CDR3: CASSLATGAVNEKLFF. The CDR3 region has the DNA TGCGCCAGCAGCTTGGCCACAGGGGCAGTAAACGAAAAACTGTTTTTT.

This chain connects TRBV3-1 (or the pseudogene TRBV3-2) to TRBJ2-5, with TRBD2 matching 11 bases. Germline V gives CDR1 LGHDT, CDR2 YNNKEL (reference sequence). Trimming removed 2 bases from V and 5 bases from J; junction bases left unmatched: 10. The CDR3 sequence is 17 residues long. The CDR3 region has the DNA TGTGCCAGCAGCCAACTCCGTAGCGGGGGGGCCCCGGAGACCCAGTACTTC. Amino acids: CASSQLRSGGAPETQYF.

The chain employs TRBV5-4 and TRBJ1-4, with D uncertain. CDR3 length equals 14 residues. Trimming left V 1 base short and J 3 bases short, with 7 bases between. CDR1 and CDR2 from the germline V gene are SGHNT and YYREEE (reference sequence). The CDR3 DNA reads as TGTGCCAGCAGCTTGATGGCAGCTAATGAAAAACTGTTTTTT. This codes for CASSLMAANEKLFF.

The chain employs TRBV19 and TRBJ2-2; 8 positions agree with TRBD1. V was clipped by 3 bases and J by 6 bases; unmatched bases: 6. CDR1 LNHDA and CDR2 SQIVND come from the germline V gene (reference sequence). CDR3 length: 15 amino acids. The CDR3 protein is CASSMPGTGPGELFF. In DNA form, the CDR3 reads TGTGCCAGTAGTATGCCCGGGACAGGACCCGGGGAGCTGTTTTTT.

This clone is a singleton in its sample. J is TRBJ2-7 and V is TRBV19, with a possible D match to TRBD2 (7 bases). The ends were cut back, 3 bases at V and 6 bases at J, with 9 bases in the middle. The CDR3 runs 12 residues. Germline V gene sequence: CDR1 LNHDA, CDR2 SQIVND (reference sequence). The CDR3 protein is CASSIRGGEQYF. The CDR3 DNA is TGTGCCAGTAGTATTAGGGGGGGCGAGCAGTACTTC.

This clone appeared a few times. The rearrangement links TRBV6-1 to TRBJ1-2; 9 positions agree with TRBD1. The CDR3 is made up of 15 amino acids. Germline CDR1 is MNHNS and CDR2 is SASEGT. With 4 bases clipped from V and 1 base from J, the junction kept 4 bases outside the gene matches. The CDR3, as DNA: TGTGCCAGCAGTGTGGGACAGGGAGATAACTATGGCTACACCTTC. Its protein product is CASSVGQGDNYGYTF.

Of note for this clone: The identical CDR3 is also encoded by other nucleotide sequences in the sample. The chain is built from TRBV6-1 and TRBJ1-5; possibly TRBD1 for D (6 bases). V lost 0 bases and J lost 3, with 9 bases in between. CDR3 length: 15 amino acids. CDR1 and CDR2 from the germline V gene are MNHNS and SASEGT. CDR3 nucleotide sequence: TGTGCCAGCAGTGAAGCTGGACAGTTCAATCAGCCCCAGCATTTT. Its translation: CASSEAGQFNQPQHF.

This clone was counted only a few times. The chain combines TRBV3-1 (or the pseudogene TRBV3-2) with TRBJ1-1; D is ambiguous. Germline loops: CDR1 LGHDT, CDR2 YNNKEL (reference sequence). V was trimmed by 0 bases and J by 2 bases, leaving 16 bases between them. There are 17 residues in the CDR3. The DNA for the CDR3 is TGTGCCAGCAGCCAAGATCCAAGCTTCGGGGTAAACACTGAAGCTTTCTTT. Protein product: CASSQDPSFGVNTEAFF.

This chain uses TRBV2 with TRBJ1-2; TRBD1 is a possible D gene (5 bases). The V end was cut by 4 bases, the J end by 5 bases, with 23 bases between. Germline V gene sequence: CDR1 SNHLY, CDR2 FYNNEI. CDR3 length equals 17 residues. CDR3 amino acids: CASSGIQRPAEGYGYTF. The CDR3 DNA reads TGTGCCAGCAGTGGGATACAGCGACCTGCGGAGGGGTATGGCTACACCTTC.

This sequence joins TRBV9 and TRBJ2-4; TRBD2 matches at 8 bases. V lost 0 bases to trimming and J lost 7 bases; unmatched junction nucleotides: 9. The CDR3 contains 16 residues. The germline CDR1 and CDR2 sequences are SGDLS and YYNGEE. The CDR3 sequence is CASSVDVGGAMNIQYF. CDR3 DNA: TGTGCCAGCAGCGTAGATGTCGGGGGGGCGATGAACATTCAGTACTTC.

This clone appeared a single time. The gene calls are TRBV19 and TRBJ2-4; TRBD2 agrees at 10 bases. This CDR3 is 19 amino acids long. Trimming cost V 3 bases and J 9 bases; bases outside gene matches: 20. Germline V lookup: CDR1 LNHDA, CDR2 SQIVND (reference sequence). CDR3 nucleotides: TGTGCCAGTAGTATTGAGGTGATGCGGGGAGCGGGGGGGCGTGGCATTCAGTACTTC. Protein sequence: CASSIEVMRGAGGRGIQYF.

The CDR3 DNA reads as TGTGCCAGCAGTTTAACATTGGCAGGGAATAATTCACCCCTCCACTTT. Translated: CASSLTLAGNNSPLHF. The V call is TRBV27, the J call TRBJ1-6; the D gene is possibly TRBD1 (5 bases). CDR1 and CDR2 from the germline V gene are MNHEY and SMNVEV (reference sequence). CDR3 length: 16 amino acids. With 2 bases removed from V and 5 bases from J, the gap between germline ends came to 13 bases.

This clone was recorded a few times. The chain is built from TRBV7-6 and TRBJ1-2; no definite D call. This CDR3 spans 13 amino acids. Trimming stripped 4 bases from V and 2 bases from J, with 8 bases between. Germline V gene data show CDR1 as SGHVS and CDR2 as FNYEAQ. The CDR3 sequence: CASSSTPNYGYTF. The CDR3 DNA reads TGTGCCAGCAGCTCGACTCCAAACTATGGCTACACCTTC.